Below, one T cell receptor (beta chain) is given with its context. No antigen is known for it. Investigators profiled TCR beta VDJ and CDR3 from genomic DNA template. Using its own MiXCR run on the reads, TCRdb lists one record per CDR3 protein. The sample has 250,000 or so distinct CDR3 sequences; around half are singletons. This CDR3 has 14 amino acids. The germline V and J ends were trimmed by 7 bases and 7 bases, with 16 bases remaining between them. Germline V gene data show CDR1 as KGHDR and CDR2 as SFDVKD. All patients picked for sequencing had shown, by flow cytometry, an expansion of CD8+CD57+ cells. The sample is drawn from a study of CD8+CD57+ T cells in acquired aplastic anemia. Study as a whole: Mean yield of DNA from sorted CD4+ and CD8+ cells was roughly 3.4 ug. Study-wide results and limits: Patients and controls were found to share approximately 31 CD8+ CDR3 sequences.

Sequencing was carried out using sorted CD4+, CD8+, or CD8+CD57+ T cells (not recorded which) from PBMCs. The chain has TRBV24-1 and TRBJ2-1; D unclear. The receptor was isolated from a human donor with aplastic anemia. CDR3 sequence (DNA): TGTGCCACCAGCTCCGTGAGTAGCCGGAATGAGCAGTTCTTC. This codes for CATSSVSSRNEQFF.